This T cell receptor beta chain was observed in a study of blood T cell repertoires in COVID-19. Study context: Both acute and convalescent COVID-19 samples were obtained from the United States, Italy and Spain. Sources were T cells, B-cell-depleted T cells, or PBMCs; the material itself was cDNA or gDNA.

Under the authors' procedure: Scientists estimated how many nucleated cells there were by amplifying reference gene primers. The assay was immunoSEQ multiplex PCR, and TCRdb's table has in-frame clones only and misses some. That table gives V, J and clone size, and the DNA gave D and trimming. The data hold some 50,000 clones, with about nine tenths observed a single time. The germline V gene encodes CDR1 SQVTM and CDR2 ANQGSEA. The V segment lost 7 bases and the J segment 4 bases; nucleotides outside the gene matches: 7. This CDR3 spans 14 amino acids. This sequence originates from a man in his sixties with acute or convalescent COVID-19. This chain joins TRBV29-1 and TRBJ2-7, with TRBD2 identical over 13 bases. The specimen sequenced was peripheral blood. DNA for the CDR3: TGCAGCGCCCTACTAGCGGGGGGGCTTTACGAGCAGTACTTC. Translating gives CSALLAGGLYEQYF.